This T cell receptor (beta chain) was captured in a study of control samples from healthy donors and cancer patients. V was trimmed by 4 bases and J by 6 bases, leaving 13 bases between them. The CDR3 extends over 14 amino acids. CDR1 and CDR2 from the germline V gene are SGHDN and FVKESK. TCRdb's copy holds only in-frame clones and misses some; the assay was immunoSEQ multiplex PCR. This sample has about 67,000 clones, with about 87% found just once. This sequence originates from a woman in her forties or fifties with head and neck cancer. The sequenced sample was PBMCs. The chain recombines TRBV14 with TRBJ2-1, with a possible D match to TRBD1 (6 bases). The CDR3 DNA follows: TGTGCCAGCAGCCCCGGTGGGGGCTTCAATGAGCAGTTCTTC. This codes for CASSPGGGFNEQFF.